Presented here are 2 T cell receptor beta chains from one specimen sequenced in a study of T cells after yellow fever vaccination. TCRdb reanalysed the 5' RACE reads using MiXCR and keeps one entry per CDR3 protein. The table shows some 240,000 distinct CDR3 sequences, with approximately 3.2% occurring only once. Sequenced material: CD4+ T cells sorted from PBMCs, taken 10 days after the yellow fever booster vaccination. These receptors were collected from a young man who received the YFV17D yellow fever vaccine.

This clonotype has ten or more counts. This chain connects TRBV18 to TRBJ1-2, with D unclear. Trimming removed 0 bases from V and 8 bases from J, with 13 bases in between. The CDR3 is 14 amino acids. The germline CDR1 and CDR2 sequences are KGHSH and LQKENI. The CDR3 DNA follows: TGTGCCAGCTCACCACCGGCGGTGTCGCTGGGCTACACCTTC. Translated, it gives CASSPPAVSLGYTF.

This clonotype was seen a few times. This rearrangement joins TRBV7-2 to TRBJ2-7; D is unresolved. This CDR3 region has 13 residues. The V end lost 3 bases, the J end lost 7 bases, and 13 bases lay between the germline ends. The germline CDR1 and CDR2 sequences are SGHTA and FQGNSA. CDR3 amino acids: CASSFPGSFEQYF. The DNA for the CDR3 is TGTGCCAGCAGCTTCCCCGGTAGTTTTGAGCAGTACTTC.